This TCR beta chain was captured in a study of T cells after yellow fever vaccination. About the study: Fractions containing few cells were prepared with SMART-Seq v4 Ultra Low Input. Study results and limitations: The booster saw the reappearance of most primary-vaccination clones (around 96% CD4, 80% to 90% CD8).

This clonotype has just a few counts. The antigen remains undetermined. Germline CDR1 and CDR2: SGDLS and YYNGEE. The CDR3 is 13 amino acids. V was pared by 2 bases and J by 13 bases, with 15 bases between. TCRdb re-derived calls from the 5' RACE reads in MiXCR, one entry per CDR3 protein. In the table there are 300,000 to 400,000 distinct CDR3 sequences, 3% to 4.5% of which are singletons. This sequence originates from a man younger than 35 who received the YFV17D yellow fever vaccine. V gene TRBV9 combines with J gene TRBJ1-4, with unresolved D. Here the sequenced sample was PBMCs, taken 5 days after the yellow fever booster vaccination. The CDR3 reads CASSVQSGMRLFF. The CDR3 coding sequence is TGTGCCAGCAGCGTTCAATCGGGAATGAGACTGTTTTTT.